This is a list of T cell receptor beta chains from one sample in a study of CD8 T cells in Susac syndrome. MiXCR was run by TCRdb on the immunoSEQ multiplex PCR reads, yielding one entry per CDR3 protein. The data contain 130,000 to 150,000 distinct CDR3 sequences, 94% of them singletons. The sequenced sample consisted of CD8+ T cells from PBMCs. The receptors stem from a human donor in good health. The CDR3 runs from the conserved cysteine through the conserved F or W. A D gene is named only where the DNA matches it firmly. Size tells how often a clone was seen (once, few, many) or the class of an expanded clone, and some rows leave it out.

abundance: NA
d_gene: NA
j_gene: TRBJ2-1
v_gene: TRBV29-1
CDR3aa: CSVEFTRHYNEQFF
CDR3nt: TGCAGCGTCGAATTTACTAGGCACTACAATGAGCAGTTCTTC

abundance: NA
d_gene: NA
j_gene: TRBJ2-7
v_gene: TRBV27
CDR3aa: CASSPQLGDFIGHEQYF
CDR3nt: TGTGCCAGCAGTCCCCAGCTGGGGGACTTTATTGGGCACGAGCAGTACTTC

abundance: NA
d_gene: NA
j_gene: TRBJ2-7
v_gene: TRBV27
CDR3aa: CASKLGLGTEQYF
CDR3nt: TGTGCCAGCAAGTTGGGACTGGGTACCGAGCAGTACTTC

abundance: NA
d_gene: NA
j_gene: TRBJ2-1
v_gene: TRBV9
CDR3aa: CASSVFGKEQFF
CDR3nt: TGTGCCAGCAGCGTATTTGGGAAGGAGCAGTTCTTC

abundance: NA
d_gene: NA
j_gene: TRBJ2-1
v_gene: TRBV20-1
CDR3aa: CSARDRAGPYNEQFF
CDR3nt: TGCAGTGCTAGAGATCGGGCGGGACCCTACAATGAGCAGTTCTTC

abundance: NA
d_gene: NA
j_gene: TRBJ2-1
v_gene: TRBV20-1
CDR3aa: CSARGGTRPYNEQFF
CDR3nt: TGCAGTGCTAGAGGGGGTACCCGCCCCTACAATGAGCAGTTCTTC

abundance: once
d_gene: NA
j_gene: TRBJ2-5
v_gene: TRBV7-9
CDR3aa: CATITREMEGETQYF
CDR3nt: TGTGCGACCATCACCCGGGAGATGGAGGGAGAGACCCAGTACTTC

abundance: NA
d_gene: TRBD2
j_gene: TRBJ2-1
v_gene: TRBV20-1
CDR3aa: CSAREGLGLNEQFF
CDR3nt: TGCAGTGCTAGGGAGGGACTAGGCTTAAATGAGCAGTTCTTC

abundance: once
d_gene: TRBD1
j_gene: TRBJ2-7
v_gene: TRBV29-1
CDR3aa: CSVEGGGQGTNEQYF
CDR3nt: TGCAGCGTTGAAGGAGGTGGACAGGGGACGAACGAGCAGTACTTC

abundance: NA
d_gene: NA
j_gene: TRBJ2-5
v_gene: TRBV7-9
CDR3aa: CASTSTPETQYF
CDR3nt: TGTGCCAGCACCTCCACTCCAGAGACCCAGTACTTC

abundance: NA
d_gene: TRBD1
j_gene: TRBJ1-2
v_gene: TRBV29-1
CDR3aa: CSVEGGQGVYGYTF
CDR3nt: TGCAGCGTTGAGGGGGGACAGGGCGTCTATGGCTACACCTTC

abundance: NA
d_gene: TRBD1
j_gene: TRBJ2-5
v_gene: TRBV6-2/TRBV6-3
CDR3aa: CASSYGDRVQETQYF
CDR3nt: TGTGCCAGCAGTTATGGAGACAGGGTCCAAGAGACCCAGTACTTC

abundance: NA
d_gene: NA
j_gene: TRBJ2-3
v_gene: TRBV7-3
CDR3aa: CASSLMGGSTDTQYF
CDR3nt: TGTGCCAGCAGCTTAATGGGAGGTAGCACAGATACGCAGTATTTT

abundance: NA
d_gene: NA
j_gene: TRBJ2-7
v_gene: TRBV29-1
CDR3aa: CSVDGPGDYEQYF
CDR3nt: TGCAGCGTTGATGGGCCAGGGGACTACGAGCAGTACTTC

abundance: once
d_gene: NA
j_gene: TRBJ2-7
v_gene: TRBV20-1
CDR3aa: CSALTKLAWEQYF
CDR3nt: TGCAGTGCCCTCACTAAACTAGCTTGGGAGCAGTACTTC

abundance: NA
d_gene: NA
j_gene: TRBJ2-7
v_gene: TRBV7-6
CDR3aa: CASSLEPSAYEQYF
CDR3nt: TGTGCCAGCAGCTTAGAGCCTAGCGCGTACGAGCAGTACTTC

abundance: NA
d_gene: NA
j_gene: TRBJ2-1
v_gene: TRBV25-1
CDR3aa: CASSEQNEQFF
CDR3nt: TGTGCCAGCAGTGAGCAGAATGAGCAGTTCTTC

abundance: NA
d_gene: NA
j_gene: TRBJ2-2
v_gene: TRBV12-3/TRBV12-4
CDR3aa: CASSPLATGELFF
CDR3nt: TGTGCCAGCAGTCCCCTGGCAACCGGGGAGCTGTTTTTT

abundance: NA
d_gene: NA
j_gene: TRBJ2-3
v_gene: TRBV20-1
CDR3aa: CSATNLVSGKSTDTQYF
CDR3nt: TGCAGTGCAACCAACCTCGTTAGCGGAAAATCCACAGATACGCAGTATTTT

abundance: NA
d_gene: NA
j_gene: TRBJ2-2
v_gene: TRBV29-1
CDR3aa: CSVETANTGELFF
CDR3nt: TGCAGCGTTGAAACGGCGAACACCGGGGAGCTGTTTTTT

abundance: NA
d_gene: NA
j_gene: TRBJ2-1
v_gene: TRBV29-1
CDR3aa: CSVERPEFSYNEQFF
CDR3nt: TGCAGCGTTGAGAGGCCAGAATTTTCCTACAATGAGCAGTTCTTC

abundance: NA
d_gene: NA
j_gene: TRBJ2-7
v_gene: TRBV14
CDR3aa: CASSQDHREEQYF
CDR3nt: TGTGCCAGCAGCCAAGATCACCGGGAAGAGCAGTACTTC

abundance: NA
d_gene: NA
j_gene: TRBJ1-1
v_gene: TRBV29-1
CDR3aa: CSVEDGGYMNTEAFF
CDR3nt: TGCAGCGTTGAAGATGGAGGGTATATGAACACTGAAGCTTTCTTT

abundance: NA
d_gene: TRBD2
j_gene: TRBJ2-7
v_gene: TRBV27
CDR3aa: CASSLSGSLSYEQYF
CDR3nt: TGTGCCAGCAGTTTAAGCGGGAGCCTCTCCTACGAGCAGTACTTC

abundance: NA
d_gene: TRBD2
j_gene: TRBJ2-7
v_gene: TRBV7-2
CDR3aa: CASSLFGGSPHEQYF
CDR3nt: TGTGCCAGCAGCTTATTCGGCGGGAGTCCCCACGAGCAGTACTTC

abundance: NA
d_gene: NA
j_gene: TRBJ2-3
v_gene: TRBV4-1
CDR3aa: CASSQDVQDTQYF
CDR3nt: TGCGCCAGCAGCCAAGACGTGCAGGATACGCAGTATTTT

abundance: NA
d_gene: NA
j_gene: TRBJ2-7
v_gene: TRBV19
CDR3aa: CASSAGPYEQYF
CDR3nt: TGTGCCAGTAGTGCAGGGCCCTACGAGCAGTACTTC

abundance: NA
d_gene: TRBD1
j_gene: TRBJ2-7
v_gene: TRBV16
CDR3aa: CASSRTGVSYEQYF
CDR3nt: TGTGCCAGCAGCCGAACAGGGGTCTCCTACGAGCAGTACTTC

abundance: NA
d_gene: TRBD1
j_gene: TRBJ1-2
v_gene: TRBV7-9
CDR3aa: CASSSTGEGYTF
CDR3nt: TGTGCCAGCAGTTCTACAGGGGAGGGCTACACCTTC